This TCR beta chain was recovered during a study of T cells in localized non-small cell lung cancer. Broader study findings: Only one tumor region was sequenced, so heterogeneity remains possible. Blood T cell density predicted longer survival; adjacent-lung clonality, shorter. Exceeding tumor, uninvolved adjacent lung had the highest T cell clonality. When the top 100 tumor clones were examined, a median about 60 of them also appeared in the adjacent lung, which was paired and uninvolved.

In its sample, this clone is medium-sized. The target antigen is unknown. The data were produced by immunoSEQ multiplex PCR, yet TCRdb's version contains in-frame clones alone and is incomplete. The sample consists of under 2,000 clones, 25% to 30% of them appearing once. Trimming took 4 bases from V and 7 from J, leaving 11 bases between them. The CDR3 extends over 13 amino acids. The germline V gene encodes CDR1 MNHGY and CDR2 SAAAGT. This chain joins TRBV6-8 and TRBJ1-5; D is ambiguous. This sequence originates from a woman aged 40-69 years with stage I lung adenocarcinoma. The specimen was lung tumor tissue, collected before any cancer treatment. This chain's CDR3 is CASSWGVGQPQHF. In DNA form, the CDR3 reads TGTGCCAGCAGTTGGGGAGTAGGGCAGCCCCAGCATTTT.